Below are 5 T cell receptor beta chains sequenced from a single sample in a study of blood T cell repertoires in COVID-19. Some clones are missing from TCRdb's copy, which holds only in-frame ones; the method was immunoSEQ multiplex PCR. The data show about 160,000 clones, with 87% seen just once and 10% to 13% held by the top ten. Sequencing was performed on peripheral blood. Every receptor here comes from a woman between 65 and 79 years old with COVID-19, enrolled during active disease.

This clone is a singleton in its sample. This rearrangement joins TRBV27 to TRBJ2-3, with 11 bases aligning to TRBD2. V was clipped by 4 bases and J by 1 base; unmatched bases: 4. This CDR3 contains 16 residues. Germline V gene data show CDR1 as MNHEY and CDR2 as SMNVEV (reference sequence). The CDR3 nucleotides read TGTGCCAGCAGTTCCCAGACTAGCGGGGGCACAGATACGCAGTATTTT. Protein sequence: CASSSQTSGGTDTQYF.

The chain is built from TRBV7-2 and TRBJ2-3; 8 bases fit TRBD2. The CDR3 consists of 15 residues. The junction had 1 base not matched to a gene; V was cut back by 1 base and J by 1 base. Germline CDR1 is SGHTA and CDR2 is FQGNSA. CDR3 region: CASSLGAGGTDTQYF. CDR3 DNA: TGTGCCAGCAGCTTAGGAGCGGGGGGCACAGATACGCAGTATTTT.

The V and J genes are TRBV30 and TRBJ1-3; D may be TRBD1 (6 bases). The V end was cut by 1 base, the J end by 4 bases, with 17 bases between. Germline V lookup: CDR1 GTSNPN, CDR2 SVGIG (reference sequence). The CDR3 runs to 16 residues. CDR3 sequence (DNA): TGTGCCTGGAGTGCCCGCCTACAGGGCAGAGGAAACACCATATATTTT. Translating gives CAWSARLQGRGNTIYF. Using reference TRBV30 and TRBJ1-3 for the parts outside the CDR3, the full variable domain is SQTIHQWPATLVQPVGSPLSLECTVEGTSNPNLYWYRQAAGRGLQLLFYSVGIGQISSEVPQNLSASRPQDRQFILSSKKLLLSDSGFYLCAWSARLQGRGNTIYFGEGSWLTVV.

This chain connects TRBV6-5 to TRBJ2-2, with 8 bases fitting TRBD1. With 2 bases clipped from V and 0 bases from J, the junction kept 2 bases outside the gene matches. The CDR3 extends over 16 amino acids. The germline V gene encodes CDR1 MNHEY and CDR2 SVGAGI. CDR3 coding DNA: TGTGCCAGCAGTTACGGGGACAGGCCGAACACCGGGGAGCTGTTTTTT. Encoded protein: CASSYGDRPNTGELFF.

This chain uses TRBV6-5 with TRBJ1-6; D remains ambiguous. Germline V lookup: CDR1 MNHEY, CDR2 SVGAGI. The ends were cut back, 0 bases at V and 11 bases at J, with 17 bases in the middle. This CDR3 is 16 amino acids long. This CDR3 is CASSYSGRTRGPPLHF. The CDR3, as DNA: TGTGCCAGCAGTTACTCGGGCAGAACGCGAGGGCCACCCCTCCACTTT.